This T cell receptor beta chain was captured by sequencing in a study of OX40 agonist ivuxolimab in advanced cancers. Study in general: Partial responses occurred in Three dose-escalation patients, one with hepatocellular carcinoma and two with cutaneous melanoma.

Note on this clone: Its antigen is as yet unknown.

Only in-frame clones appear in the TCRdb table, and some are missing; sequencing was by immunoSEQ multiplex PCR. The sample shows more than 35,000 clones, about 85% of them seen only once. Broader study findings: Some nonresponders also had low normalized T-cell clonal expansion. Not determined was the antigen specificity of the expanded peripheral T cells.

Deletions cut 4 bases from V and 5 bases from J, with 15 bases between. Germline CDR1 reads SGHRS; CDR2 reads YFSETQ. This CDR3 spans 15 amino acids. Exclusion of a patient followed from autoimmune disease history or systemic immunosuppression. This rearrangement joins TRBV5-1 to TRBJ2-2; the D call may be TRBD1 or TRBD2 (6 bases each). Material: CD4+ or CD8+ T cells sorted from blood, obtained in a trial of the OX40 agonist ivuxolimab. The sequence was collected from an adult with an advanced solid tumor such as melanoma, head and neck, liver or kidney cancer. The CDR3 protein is CASSLAQGRTGELFF. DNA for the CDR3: TGCGCCAGCAGCCTGGCCCAGGGGAGGACCGGGGAGCTGTTTTTT. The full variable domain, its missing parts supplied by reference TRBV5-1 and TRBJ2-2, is KAGVTQTPRYLIKTRGQQVTLSCSPISGHRSVSWYQQTPGQGLQFLFEYFSETQRNKGNFPGRFSGRQFSNSRSEMNVSTLELGDSALYLCASSLAQGRTGELFFGEGSRLTVL.